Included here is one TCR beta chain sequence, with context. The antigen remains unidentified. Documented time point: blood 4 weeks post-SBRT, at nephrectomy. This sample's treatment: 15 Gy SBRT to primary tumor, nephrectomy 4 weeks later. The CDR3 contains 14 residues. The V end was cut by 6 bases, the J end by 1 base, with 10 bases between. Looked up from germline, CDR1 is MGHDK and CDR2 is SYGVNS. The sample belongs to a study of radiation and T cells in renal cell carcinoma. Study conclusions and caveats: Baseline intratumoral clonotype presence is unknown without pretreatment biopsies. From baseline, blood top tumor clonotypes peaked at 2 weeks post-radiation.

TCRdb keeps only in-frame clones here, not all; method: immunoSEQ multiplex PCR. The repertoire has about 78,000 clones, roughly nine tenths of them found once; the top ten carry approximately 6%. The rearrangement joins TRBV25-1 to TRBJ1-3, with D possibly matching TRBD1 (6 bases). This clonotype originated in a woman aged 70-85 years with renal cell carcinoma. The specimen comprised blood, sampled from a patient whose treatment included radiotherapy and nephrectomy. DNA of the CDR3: TGTGCCAGCAGCAAACAGGGATCTGGAAACACCATATATTTT. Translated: CASSKQGSGNTIYF.